This T cell receptor beta chain was captured in a study of blood T cell repertoires in COVID-19. Study-level information: Donors in the United States, Italy and Spain gave samples during acute or convalescent COVID-19.

How the authors handled the data: Nucleated cell counts were estimated from reference gene primer amplification. The table came from immunoSEQ multiplex PCR; TCRdb's copy has only in-frame clones and leaves some out. Clone size and the V and J calls come from that table; the DNA yielded D and trimming. The sample contains 240,000 or so clones, approximately 90% of which appear only once. The CDR3 length is 13 residues. The V and J ends lost 1 base and 7 bases respectively, with 10 bases between them. Germline V lookup: CDR1 MNHNS, CDR2 SASEGT. Participants were placed into cohorts based on the clinical history they reported. Exposed enrollees had met someone with a PCR-confirmed or clinician-diagnosed COVID-19 case at some point within the 2 weeks before study entry.

The clonotype was recovered from a man in his forties or fifties who had been exposed to COVID-19. The V call is TRBV6-1, the J call TRBJ1-1; D possibly corresponds to TRBD1 (5 bases). The sample taken for sequencing was PBMCs or T cells enriched from blood (not recorded which). The CDR3 here is CASSEVGGGEAFF. The CDR3 region has the DNA TGTGCCAGCAGTGAAGTCGGGGGAGGTGAAGCTTTCTTT.